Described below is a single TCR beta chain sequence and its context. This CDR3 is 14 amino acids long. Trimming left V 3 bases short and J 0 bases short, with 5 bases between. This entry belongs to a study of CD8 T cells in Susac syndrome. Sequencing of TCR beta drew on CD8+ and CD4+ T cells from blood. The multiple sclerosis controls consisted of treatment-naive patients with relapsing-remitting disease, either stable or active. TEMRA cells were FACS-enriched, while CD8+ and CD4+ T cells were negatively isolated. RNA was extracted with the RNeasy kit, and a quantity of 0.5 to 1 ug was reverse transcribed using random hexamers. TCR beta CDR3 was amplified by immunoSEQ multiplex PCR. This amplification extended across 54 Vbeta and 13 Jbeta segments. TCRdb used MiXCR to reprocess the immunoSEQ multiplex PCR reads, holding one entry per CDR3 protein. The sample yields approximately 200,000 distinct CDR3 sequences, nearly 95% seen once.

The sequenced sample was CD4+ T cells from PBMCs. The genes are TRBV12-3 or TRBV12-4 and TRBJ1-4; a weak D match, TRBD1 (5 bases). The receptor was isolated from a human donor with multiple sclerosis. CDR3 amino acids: CASSLTATNEKLFF. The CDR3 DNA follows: TGTGCCAGCAGTTTGACAGCAACTAATGAAAAACTGTTTTTT.